The 18 T cell receptor beta chains listed next were all sequenced from one sample in a study of beta chain features in type 1 diabetes. Expressed TCRB transcripts were sequenced because the entire RNA isolate underwent reverse transcription. Data came from immunoSEQ multiplex PCR; TCRdb stores just in-frame clones and leaves some out. Among around 430,000 clones listed, about 29% were seen once. Sequenced material: naive CD4+ T cells from blood. The origin of the receptors is a man aged 18 to 30 in good health.

This clone turned up a few times. This chain links TRBV29-1 with TRBJ2-2, with 9 bases identical to TRBD2. Germline loops: CDR1 SQVTM, CDR2 ANQGSEA. Germline trimming cut 5 bases from V and 1 base from J; bases unmatched to any gene: 17. The CDR3 contains 19 residues. The CDR3 loop is CSVLPELAGVNQNTGELFF. CDR3 DNA: TGCAGCGTTCTCCCCGAACTAGCGGGCGTTAATCAGAACACCGGGGAGCTGTTTTTT.

The chain carries TRBV30 and TRBJ2-5, with 7 nucleotides matching TRBD2. The DNA end lines up better with TRBJ2-7; the J call may be wrong. CDR3 length: 11 amino acids. Per germline, CDR1 GTSNPN and CDR2 SVGIG (reference sequence). Here the CDR3 reads CAGGRDYEQYF. The CDR3 DNA reads TGTGCCGGTGGGAGGGATTACGAGCAGTACTTC.

Only a few counts were recorded for this clone. This chain uses TRBV5-1 with TRBJ2-3; D uncertain. Germline assignment: CDR1 SGHRS and CDR2 YFSETQ. CDR3 length equals 12 residues. Between the trimmed V and J ends, which lost 0 bases and 4 bases, there was a span of 3 bases. The CDR3 region has the DNA TGCGCCAGCAGCTTGGAGTCAGATACGCAGTATTTT. It is translated as CASSLESDTQYF.

This chain uses TRBV5-4 with TRBJ2-1, with TRBD2 matching over 9 bases. This CDR3 spans 14 amino acids. Trimming at V came to 7 bases and at J to 6 bases, leaving 8 bases not matched to a gene. Germline CDR1 and CDR2: SGHNT and YYREEE (reference sequence). The DNA of the CDR3 is TGTGCCAGCGGTGCGGGAGGGGATTCCAATGAGCAGTTCTTC. Its protein is CASGAGGDSNEQFF.

About this clone: The identical CDR3 is also encoded by other nucleotide sequences in the sample. This sequence joins TRBV14 and TRBJ1-2; D not resolved. CDR1 and CDR2 (germline): SGHDN, FVKESK. Trimming stripped 1 base from V and 1 base from J, with 4 bases between. The CDR3 is made up of 13 amino acids. The CDR3 region is CASSQGVNYGYTF. Here the CDR3 DNA reads TGTGCCAGCAGCCAAGGGGTTAACTATGGCTACACCTTC.

The chain employs TRBV29-1 and TRBJ1-5; D possibly corresponds to TRBD1 (6 bases). Germline-derived CDR1 and CDR2 are SQVTM and ANQGSEA. The CDR3 is made up of 14 amino acids. Trimming stripped 4 bases from V and 5 bases from J, with 15 bases between. The CDR3 spells CSVGSGGVYQPQHF. The CDR3 region has the DNA TGCAGCGTTGGATCGGGGGGCGTCTATCAGCCCCAGCATTTT.

The chain is built from TRBV11-3 and TRBJ2-2; 15 bases map to TRBD2. CDR3 size: 15 residues. Germline V gene sequence: CDR1 SGHNT, CDR2 YENEEA. Germline trimming cut 6 bases from V and 8 bases from J; bases unmatched to any gene: 4. For the CDR3, the DNA is TGTGCCAGCAGTTCGGGACTAGCGGGAGGAGGGGAGCTGTTTTTT. It translates to CASSSGLAGGGELFF.

The chain combines TRBV6-5 with TRBJ1-2, with a weak D call TRBD1 (5 bases). V lost 6 bases, J lost 4 bases, and 12 bases lay in between. Germline lookup yields CDR1 MNHEY and CDR2 SVGAGI. The CDR3 sequence is 13 residues long. DNA of the CDR3: TGTGCCAGCAGGCCCACGGGACTCTATGGCTACACCTTC. Translating gives CASRPTGLYGYTF.

The chain employs TRBV28 and TRBJ2-6; 9 bases align to TRBD1. CDR3 length: 18 residues. CDR1 is MDHEN and CDR2 is SYDVKM in the germline V gene. With 5 bases clipped from V and 0 bases from J, the junction kept 8 bases outside the gene matches. DNA for the CDR3: TGTGCCAGCAGTCCCAGACAGGGGGTGGACTCTGGGGCCAACGTCCTGACTTTC. Its translation: CASSPRQGVDSGANVLTF.

Remarks on this clone: An end of the junction does not agree with germline; a read error may underlie this. The V and J genes are TRBV7-7 and TRBJ2-7; D not resolved. CDR3 length equals 12 residues. From germline, CDR1 is SSHAT and CDR2 FNYEAQ (reference sequence). This CDR3 reads CASSADGYEQYF. The CDR3 DNA reads TGTGCTAGCAGCGCTGACGGCTACGAGCAGTACTTC.

This clone was picked up a small number of times. The V call is TRBV9, the J call TRBJ2-1; 9 positions match TRBD2. The V gene end was trimmed by 4 bases and the J gene end by 0 bases; junction bases not matched to a gene: 5. From germline, CDR1 is SGDLS and CDR2 YYNGEE. The CDR3 is 16 residues long. The chain's CDR3 is CASSISGGSSYNEQFF. CDR3 in DNA: TGTGCCAGCAGCATTAGCGGGGGTAGCTCCTACAATGAGCAGTTCTTC.

This clone came up a few times. The chain joins TRBV4-2 to TRBJ1-2; D possibly corresponds to TRBD1 (6 bases). The CDR3 is 13 amino acids. The germline V gene has CDR1 LGHNA and CDR2 YNFKEQ. Trimming removed 0 bases at V and 8 bases at J, with 10 bases between. CDR3 residues: CASSQDDTGGYTF. In DNA form, the CDR3 reads TGTGCCAGCAGCCAAGATGATACAGGGGGCTACACCTTC.

This clone was detected only a few times. The chain combines TRBV20-1 with TRBJ2-7; D gene ambiguous. The germline CDR1 and CDR2 sequences are DFQATT and SNEGSKA (reference sequence). The CDR3 is 11 amino acids. Deletions cut 2 bases from V and 8 bases from J, with 10 bases between. CDR3 sequence: CSARPLVQQYF. For the CDR3, the DNA is TGCAGTGCTAGACCACTGGTACAGCAGTACTTC.

This clone has only a few counts. This chain connects TRBV7-2 to TRBJ2-7; tentative D call: TRBD2 (5 bases). V was clipped by 1 base and J by 3 bases, with 7 bases between them. This CDR3 contains 13 residues. The germline CDR1 and CDR2 sequences are SGHTA and FQGNSA. The CDR3 coding sequence is TGTGCCAGCAGCTTAGGAGGGAACTACGAGCAGTACTTC. Protein: CASSLGGNYEQYF. The full variable domain, its missing parts supplied by reference TRBV7-2 and TRBJ2-7, is GAGVSQSPSNKVTEKGKDVELRCDPISGHTALYWYRQSLGQGLEFLIYFQGNSAPDKSGLPSDRFSAERTGGSVSTLTIQRTQQEDSAVYLCASSLGGNYEQYFGPGTRLTVT.

This clone was seen a few times. The chain is built from TRBV15 and TRBJ2-5; 10 bases are a match to TRBD1. Germline loops: CDR1 LNHNV, CDR2 YYDKDF (reference sequence). V shed 5 bases, J shed 7 bases, and the junction held 7 bases outside the gene matches. The CDR3 totals 14 residues. CDR3 sequence (DNA): TGTGCCACCAGCCCTGACAGGGGGCAACCGACCCAGTACTTC. Translating it yields CATSPDRGQPTQYF.

A note on this clone: The same CDR3 can be traced to other DNA sequences in this sample. The V and J genes are TRBV20-1 and TRBJ2-7; 9 bases fit TRBD2. The CDR3 contains 11 residues. Germline-derived CDR1 and CDR2 are DFQATT and SNEGSKA (reference sequence). With 7 bases clipped from V and 4 bases from J, the junction kept 2 bases outside the gene matches. The chain's CDR3 is CSGLAAYEQYF. CDR3 sequence (DNA): TGCAGTGGACTAGCGGCGTACGAGCAGTACTTC.

This clone was seen a few times. The chain uses TRBV10-3 and TRBJ2-1, with D tentatively TRBD1 (6 bases). Germline-derived CDR1 and CDR2 are ENHRY and SYGVKD. Trimming left V 6 bases short and J 0 bases short, with 15 bases between. The CDR3 spans 16 residues. The CDR3 reads CAIRDIGQNSYNEQFF. The DNA for the CDR3 is TGTGCCATCAGGGACATAGGACAGAACTCCTACAATGAGCAGTTCTTC.

The J gene is TRBJ2-7, the V gene TRBV14, with 9 bases identical to TRBD2. The CDR3 is 13 amino acids. V shed 4 bases, J shed 6 bases, and the junction held 4 bases outside the gene matches. Germline V lookup: CDR1 SGHDN, CDR2 FVKESK. This CDR3 is CASSRGLAFEQYF. In nucleotides, the CDR3 is TGTGCCAGCAGCCGAGGACTAGCGTTCGAGCAGTACTTC.